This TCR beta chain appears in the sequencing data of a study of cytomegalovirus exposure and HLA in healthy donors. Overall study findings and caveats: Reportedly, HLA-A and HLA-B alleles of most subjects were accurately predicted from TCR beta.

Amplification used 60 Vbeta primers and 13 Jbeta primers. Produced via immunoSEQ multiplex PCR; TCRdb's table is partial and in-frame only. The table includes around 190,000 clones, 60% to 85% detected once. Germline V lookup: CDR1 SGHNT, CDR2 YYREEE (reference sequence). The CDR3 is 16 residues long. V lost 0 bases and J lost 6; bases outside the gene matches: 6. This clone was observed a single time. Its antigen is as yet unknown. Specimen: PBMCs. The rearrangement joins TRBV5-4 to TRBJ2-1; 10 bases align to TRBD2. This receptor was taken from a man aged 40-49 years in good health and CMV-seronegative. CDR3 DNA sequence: TGTGCCAGCAGCTTGGGGCTAGCGGGGGCGATCAATGAGCAGTTCTTC. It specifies CASSLGLAGAINEQFF.